The 2 T cell receptor beta chains below were found in one sample sequenced in a study of post-analysis software for immune sequencing data. Study-level points and caveats: Five or six TRBV segments appeared more often in patients than in controls, and TRBV5-6, TRBV5-1 and TRBV20-1 were among these.

Unique molecular identifiers were carried by the TCR beta cDNA libraries. TCRdb independently ran MiXCR on the PCR reads; one entry per CDR3 protein. The sample includes about 680,000 distinct CDR3 sequences, approximately 60% of them seen just once. Their cognate antigens are unknown. The sequencing sample was made of blood. The origin of the receptors is a girl aged 2 to 10 with multiple sclerosis.

This chain connects TRBV6-1 to TRBJ1-1; TRBD1 might be the D (6 bases). CDR1 is MNHNS and CDR2 is SASEGT in the germline V gene. The CDR3 is 14 residues long. V lost 2 bases, J lost 4 bases, and 11 bases lay in between. The CDR3 region is CASSEYREGTEAFF. As DNA, the CDR3 is TGTGCCAGCAGTGAATACAGGGAGGGCACTGAAGCTTTCTTT.

This clonotype came up a few times. The chain carries TRBV29-1 and TRBJ2-4, with no clear D. V lost 0 bases and J lost 0, with 9 bases in between. Germline lookup yields CDR1 SQVTM and CDR2 ANQGSEA. This CDR3 spans 15 amino acids. The CDR3 DNA reads as TGCAGCGTTGAAGATCGTGATCTAGCCAAAAACATTCAGTACTTC. Amino acids: CSVEDRDLAKNIQYF. Looking up the rest from reference TRBV29-1 and TRBJ2-4 gives the full variable domain: SAVISQKPSRDICQRGTSLTIQCQVDSQVTMMFWYRQQPGQSLTLIATANQGSEATYESGFVIDKFPISRPNLTFSTLTVSNMSPEDSSIYLCSVEDRDLAKNIQYFGAGTRLSVL.